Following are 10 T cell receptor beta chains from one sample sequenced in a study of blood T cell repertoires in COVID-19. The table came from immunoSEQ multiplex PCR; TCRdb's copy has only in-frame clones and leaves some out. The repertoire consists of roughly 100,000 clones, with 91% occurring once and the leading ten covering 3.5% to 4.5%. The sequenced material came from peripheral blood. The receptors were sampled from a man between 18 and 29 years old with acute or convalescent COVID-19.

Here the CDR3 DNA reads TGCGCCAGCAGCTGGGGGACAGCGAACACTGAAGCTTTCTTT. Its translation is CASSWGTANTEAFF. The gene calls are TRBV5-1 and TRBJ1-1; TRBD1 matches 7 bases. CDR1 and CDR2 from the germline V gene are SGHRS and YFSETQ. Germline trimming cut 3 bases from V and 1 base from J; bases unmatched to any gene: 3. The CDR3 is 14 residues long. Complete variable domain (other parts from reference TRBV5-1 and TRBJ1-1): KAGVTQTPRYLIKTRGQQVTLSCSPISGHRSVSWYQQTPGQGLQFLFEYFSETQRNKGNFPGRFSGRQFSNSRSEMNVSTLELGDSALYLCASSWGTANTEAFFGQGTRLTVV.

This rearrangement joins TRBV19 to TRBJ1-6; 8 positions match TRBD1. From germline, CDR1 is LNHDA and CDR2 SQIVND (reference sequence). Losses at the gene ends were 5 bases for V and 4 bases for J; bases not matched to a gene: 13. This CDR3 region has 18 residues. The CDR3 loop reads CASSARDRSVGYNSPLHF. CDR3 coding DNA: TGTGCCAGTAGTGCCCGGGACAGGAGCGTTGGTTATAATTCACCCCTCCACTTT.

The CDR3 nucleotides read TGTGCCAGCAGCGCCGAGCATCTAAGTGGAAACACCATATATTTT. Its translation is CASSAEHLSGNTIYF. The chain employs TRBV9 and TRBJ1-3, with D unclear. V gave up 3 bases and J gave up 3 bases, with 13 bases separating them. CDR3 length: 15 amino acids. From germline, CDR1 is SGDLS and CDR2 YYNGEE.

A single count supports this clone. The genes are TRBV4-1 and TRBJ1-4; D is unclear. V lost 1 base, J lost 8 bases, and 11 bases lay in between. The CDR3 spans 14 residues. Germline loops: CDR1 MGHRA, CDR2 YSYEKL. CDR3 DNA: TGCGCCAGCAGCCAAGGTATTGGAGCGGAAAAACTGTTTTTT. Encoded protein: CASSQGIGAEKLFF.

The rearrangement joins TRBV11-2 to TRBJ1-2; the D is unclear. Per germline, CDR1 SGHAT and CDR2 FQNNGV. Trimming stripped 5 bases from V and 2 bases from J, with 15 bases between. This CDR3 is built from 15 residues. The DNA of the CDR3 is TGTGCCAGCAGCCTCCTTCCGAGCTCCAACTATGGCTACACCTTC. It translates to CASSLLPSSNYGYTF.

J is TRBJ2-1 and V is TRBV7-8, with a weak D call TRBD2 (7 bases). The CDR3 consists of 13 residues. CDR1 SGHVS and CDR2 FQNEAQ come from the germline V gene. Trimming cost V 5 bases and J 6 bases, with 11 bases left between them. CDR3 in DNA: TGTGCCAGCAGCCGGGGGGCGGGCAATGAGCAGTTCTTC. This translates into CASSRGAGNEQFF.

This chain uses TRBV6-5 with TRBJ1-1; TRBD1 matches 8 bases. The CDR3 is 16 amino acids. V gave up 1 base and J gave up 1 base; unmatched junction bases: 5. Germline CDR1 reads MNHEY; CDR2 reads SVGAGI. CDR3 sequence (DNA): TGTGCCAGCAGTTACTTCCGACAGGGGAAGAACACTGAAGCTTTCTTT. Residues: CASSYFRQGKNTEAFF.

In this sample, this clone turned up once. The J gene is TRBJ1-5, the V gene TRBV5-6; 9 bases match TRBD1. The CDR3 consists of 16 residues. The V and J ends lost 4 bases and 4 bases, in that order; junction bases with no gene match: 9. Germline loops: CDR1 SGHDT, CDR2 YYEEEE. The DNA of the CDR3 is TGTGCCAGCAGCGAGATGACAGGGGGGCTTAATCAGCCCCAGCATTTT. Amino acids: CASSEMTGGLNQPQHF. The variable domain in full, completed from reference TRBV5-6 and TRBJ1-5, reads DAGVTQSPTHLIKTRGQQVTLRCSPKSGHDTVSWYQQALGQGPQFIFQYYEEEERQRGNFPDRFSGHQFPNYSSELNVNALLLGDSALYLCASSEMTGGLNQPQHFGDGTRLSIL.

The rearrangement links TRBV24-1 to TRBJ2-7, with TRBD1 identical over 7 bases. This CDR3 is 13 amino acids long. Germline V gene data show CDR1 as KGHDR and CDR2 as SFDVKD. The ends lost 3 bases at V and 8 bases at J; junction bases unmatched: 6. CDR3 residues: CATSDPGQSKQYF. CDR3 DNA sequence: TGTGCCACCAGTGATCCGGGACAGTCGAAGCAGTACTTC.

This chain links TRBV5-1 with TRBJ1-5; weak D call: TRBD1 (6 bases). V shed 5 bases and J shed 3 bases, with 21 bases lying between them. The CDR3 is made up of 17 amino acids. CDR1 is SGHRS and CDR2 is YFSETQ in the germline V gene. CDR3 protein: CASSSGTGPWNNQPQHF. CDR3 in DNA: TGCGCCAGCAGTTCTGGTACAGGGCCGTGGAACAATCAGCCCCAGCATTTT.